The 9 T cell receptor beta chains presented below share a single source sample, sequenced in a study of shared clonotypes between healthy human individuals. Data came from immunoSEQ multiplex PCR; TCRdb stores just in-frame clones and leaves some out. This table has about half a million clones, approximately 78% appearing once. Sequences were obtained from PBMCs. The receptors were sampled from a woman between 40 and 50 years old in good health. Some clones in this sample may be carry-over from other donors' samples.

V usage is TRBV5-1 and J usage is TRBJ1-1, with a possible D match to TRBD1 (6 bases). Germline V CDR1 and CDR2: SGHRS, YFSETQ. The CDR3 extends over 14 amino acids. The V end was cut by 1 base, the J end by 3 bases, with 10 bases between. CDR3 residues: CASSLSRGDTEAFF. The CDR3 DNA follows: TGCGCCAGCAGCTTGAGCAGGGGTGACACTGAAGCTTTCTTT. Full variable domain (outside the CDR3, taken from reference TRBV5-1 and TRBJ1-1): KAGVTQTPRYLIKTRGQQVTLSCSPISGHRSVSWYQQTPGQGLQFLFEYFSETQRNKGNFPGRFSGRQFSNSRSEMNVSTLELGDSALYLCASSLSRGDTEAFFGQGTRLTVV.

This clone was picked up a small number of times. This chain joins TRBV7-2 and TRBJ2-7, with D unclear. Trimming left V 5 bases short and J 4 bases short, with 12 bases between. This CDR3 has 13 residues. Germline lookup yields CDR1 SGHTA and CDR2 FQGNSA. The CDR3 reads CASSQSLSYEQYF. As DNA, the CDR3 is TGTGCCAGCAGCCAATCGTTATCGTACGAGCAGTACTTC. The variable domain in full, completed from reference TRBV7-2 and TRBJ2-7, reads GAGVSQSPSNKVTEKGKDVELRCDPISGHTALYWYRQSLGQGLEFLIYFQGNSAPDKSGLPSDRFSAERTGGSVSTLTIQRTQQEDSAVYLCASSQSLSYEQYFGPGTRLTVT.

The chain couples TRBV28 to TRBJ1-1; D is uncertain. Trimming cost V 2 bases and J 3 bases, with 7 bases left between them. The germline gives CDR1 MDHEN, CDR2 SYDVKM. This CDR3 spans 13 amino acids. The CDR3 DNA reads as TGTGCCAGCAGTTTAAACAGATACACTGAAGCTTTCTTT. It translates to CASSLNRYTEAFF.

This sequence joins TRBV5-1 and TRBJ2-3, with TRBD1 matching over 11 bases. This CDR3 is built from 16 residues. Germline values: CDR1 SGHRS, CDR2 YFSETQ. After removal of 4 bases from V and 1 base from J, the junction contained 5 bases not matched to a gene. The CDR3 region is CASSTWDRGGTDTQYF. CDR3 nucleotide sequence: TGCGCCAGCAGCACATGGGACAGGGGGGGCACAGATACGCAGTATTTT.

The genes are TRBV28 and TRBJ1-2, with a weak D call TRBD1 (5 bases). Looked up from germline, CDR1 is MDHEN and CDR2 is SYDVKM. The CDR3 is 14 residues long. The V and J ends lost 5 bases and 2 bases respectively, with 12 bases between them. The CDR3 DNA follows: TGTGCCAGCAGTCCCTCTGAGGGGAACTATGGCTACACCTTC. Encoded protein: CASSPSEGNYGYTF.

Written as DNA, the CDR3 is TGTGCCAGCAGCGTAGGACTAGCGGAGGGGGGACAAGAGACCCAGTACTTC. Its translation: CASSVGLAEGGQETQYF. This sequence joins TRBV9 and TRBJ2-5; TRBD2 matches 9 bases. V dropped 0 bases and J dropped 2; count of bases not matched to a gene: 8. This CDR3 contains 17 residues. Germline CDR1 and CDR2: SGDLS and YYNGEE.

At least ten counts were recorded for this clone. The V and J genes are TRBV9 and TRBJ1-5; 10 bases agree with TRBD1. This CDR3 has 15 residues. The V gene end was trimmed by 4 bases and the J gene end by 4 bases; junction bases not matched to a gene: 5. The germline V gene has CDR1 SGDLS and CDR2 YYNGEE. In nucleotides, the CDR3 is TGTGCCAGCAGCCCGGGGACAGGGGCAAATCAGCCCCAGCATTTT. It translates to CASSPGTGANQPQHF.

The chain links TRBV28 to TRBJ1-2, with 10 bases identical to TRBD1. This CDR3 spans 14 amino acids. The ends lost 5 bases at V and 7 bases at J; junction bases unmatched: 7. The V gene's germline CDR1 is MDHEN and CDR2 SYDVKM. The CDR3 nucleotides are TGTGCCAGCAGTCTGACAGGGGGCAGTCTTGGCTACACCTTC. Translating gives CASSLTGGSLGYTF.

On this clone itself: A much larger clone lies a single base off, so this may be a read error. Additional DNA sequences in this sample encode the identical CDR3. V gene TRBV30 combines with J gene TRBJ2-5, with 16 bases fitting TRBD2. TRBJ2-7 explains the end of the DNA better; the J call may be wrong. The CDR3 sequence is 18 residues long. CDR1 is GTSNPN, CDR2 SVGIG, per germline (reference sequence). The CDR3 loop reads CAWSKPGLAGGSSYEQYF. The DNA for the CDR3 is TGCGCCTGGAGTAAGCCGGGACTAGCGGGAGGGTCCTCCTACGAGCAGTACTTC.